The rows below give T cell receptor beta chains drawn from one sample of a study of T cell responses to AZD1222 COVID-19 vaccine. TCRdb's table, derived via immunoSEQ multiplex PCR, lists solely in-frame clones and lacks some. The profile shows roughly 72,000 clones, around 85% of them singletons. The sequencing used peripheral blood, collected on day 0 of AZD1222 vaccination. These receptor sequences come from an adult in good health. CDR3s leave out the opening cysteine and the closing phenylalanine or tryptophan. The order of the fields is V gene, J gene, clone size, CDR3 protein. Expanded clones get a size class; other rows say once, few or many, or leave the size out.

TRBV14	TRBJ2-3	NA	ASSQFAGGSTDTQY
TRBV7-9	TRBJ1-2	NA	ASSLRLRGGYT
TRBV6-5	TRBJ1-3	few	ASSSRGEGNTIY
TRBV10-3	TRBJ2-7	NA	AIGDGGGTYEQY
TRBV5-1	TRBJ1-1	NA	ASSLGAGMNTEAF
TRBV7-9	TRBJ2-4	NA	ASSLVPDLNKNIQY
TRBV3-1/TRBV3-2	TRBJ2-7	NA	ASSQLYPGGEQY
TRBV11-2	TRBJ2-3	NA	ASSLREHTDTQY
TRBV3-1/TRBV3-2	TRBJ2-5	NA	ASSPRGGSWETQY
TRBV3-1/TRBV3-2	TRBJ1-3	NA	ASSHGGLVGNTIY
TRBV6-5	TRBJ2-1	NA	ASRQGRNEQF
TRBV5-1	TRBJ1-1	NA	ASNQGTEAF
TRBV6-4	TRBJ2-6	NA	ASSEFTGTGANVLT
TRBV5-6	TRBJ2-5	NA	ASSLVGAGGETQY
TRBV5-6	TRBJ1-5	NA	ASSLGGTGSNQPQH
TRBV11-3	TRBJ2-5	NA	ATRGSQETQY
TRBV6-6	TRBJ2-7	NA	ATCGVS
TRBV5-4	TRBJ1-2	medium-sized	ASSPGQGAGGYT
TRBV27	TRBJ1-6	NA	ASSLRREGSPLH
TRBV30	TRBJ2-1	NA	AWSENSYNEQF
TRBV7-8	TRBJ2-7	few	ASSLGGGAYEQY
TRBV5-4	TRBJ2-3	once	ATQARGGPDTQY
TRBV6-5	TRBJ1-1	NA	ASSLLAATNTEAF
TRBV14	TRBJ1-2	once	ASSQEQISSYGYT
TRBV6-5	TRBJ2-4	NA	ASSYTGVGKNIQY
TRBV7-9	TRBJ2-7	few	ASSLLYEQY
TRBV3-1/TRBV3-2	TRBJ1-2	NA	ASSQDPSRTGGYT
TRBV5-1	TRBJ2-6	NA	ASSLGDTSGANVLT
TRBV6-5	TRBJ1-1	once	ASSGVYNTEAF
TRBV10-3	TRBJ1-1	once	AISEGGMGTEAF
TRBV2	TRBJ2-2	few	ASSEEGMTGELF
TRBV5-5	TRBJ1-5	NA	ASSVRDNQPQH
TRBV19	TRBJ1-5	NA	ASSSGVNQPQH
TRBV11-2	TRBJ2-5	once	ASSHPQETQY
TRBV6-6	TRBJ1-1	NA	ASSDGSTGTFEAF
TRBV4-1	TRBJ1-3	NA	ASSPTHLEVVAGNTIY
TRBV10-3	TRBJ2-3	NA	AISDFSGGNTDTQY
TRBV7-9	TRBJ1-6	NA	ASSPGQGSSPLH
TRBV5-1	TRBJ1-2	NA	ASSKGQGLYGYT
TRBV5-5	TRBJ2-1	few	ASSLWRVGGHEQF
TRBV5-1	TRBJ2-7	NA	ASTPERGRLEQY
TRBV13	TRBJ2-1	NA	ASSSPGLTLF
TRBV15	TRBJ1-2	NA	ATRGDGDYGYT
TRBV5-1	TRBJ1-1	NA	ASSSLGEGPNTEAF
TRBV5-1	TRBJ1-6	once	ASTRDRWENSPLH
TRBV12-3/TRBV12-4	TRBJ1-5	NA	ASSQQGNQPQH
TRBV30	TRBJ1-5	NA	ACDSVNQPQH
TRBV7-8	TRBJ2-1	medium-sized	ASSFGSGGIYNEQF
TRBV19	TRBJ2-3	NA	ASSRTSGTDTQY
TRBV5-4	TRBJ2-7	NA	ASSFDYEQY
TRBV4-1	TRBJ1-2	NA	ASSQGDRGHYGYT
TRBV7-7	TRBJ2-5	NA	ASSQAGVTQETQY
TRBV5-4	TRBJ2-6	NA	ASSLAGRTAQANVLT